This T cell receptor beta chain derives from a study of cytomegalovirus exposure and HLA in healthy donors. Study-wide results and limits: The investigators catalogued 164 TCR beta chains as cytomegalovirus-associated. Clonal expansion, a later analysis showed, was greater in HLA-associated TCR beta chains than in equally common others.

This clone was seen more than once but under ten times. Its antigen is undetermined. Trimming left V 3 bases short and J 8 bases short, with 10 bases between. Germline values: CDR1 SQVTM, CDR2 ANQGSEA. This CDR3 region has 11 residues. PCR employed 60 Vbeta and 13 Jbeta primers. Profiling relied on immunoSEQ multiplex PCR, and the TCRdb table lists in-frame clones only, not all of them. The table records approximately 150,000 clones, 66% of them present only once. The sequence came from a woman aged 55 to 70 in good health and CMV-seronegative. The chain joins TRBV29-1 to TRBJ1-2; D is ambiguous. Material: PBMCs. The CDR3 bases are TGCAGCGTTGATGGAGGGTCCGGCTACACCTTC. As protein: CSVDGGSGYTF.